This TCR beta chain was found in a study of blood T cell repertoires in COVID-19. Study overall: Spain, Italy and the United States supplied samples that represented acute and convalescent COVID-19. Nucleic acid was either cDNA or gDNA, and it came from T cells, B-cell-depleted T cells, or PBMCs.

Under the authors' procedure: Cell counts per sample came from amplifying reference gene primers. TCRdb keeps only in-frame clones here, not all; method: immunoSEQ multiplex PCR. The D gene and trimming were derived from the DNA, and the V and J assignments and clone size from that table. This sample has around 260,000 clones, with 83% found just once. The germline V gene has CDR1 SNHLY and CDR2 FYNNEI. This CDR3 comprises 14 residues. The germline V and J ends were trimmed by 6 bases and 4 bases, with 14 bases remaining between them. This receptor was identified in a woman between 45 and 65 years old who had recovered from COVID-19. V usage is TRBV2 and J usage is TRBJ2-3, with D perhaps matching TRBD1 (6 bases). Sequences were obtained from peripheral blood. CDR3 in DNA: TGTGCCAGCAGGGGGGCGGGCCAGGCAGATACGCAGTATTTT. Protein product: CASRGAGQADTQYF.